This T cell receptor (beta chain) was obtained from a study of T cell responses to AZD1222 COVID-19 vaccine. This clone was counted only a few times. The V gene's germline CDR1 is LNHDA and CDR2 SQIVND (reference sequence). V was clipped by 3 bases and J by 3 bases, with 6 bases between them. The CDR3 covers 13 residues. Data came from immunoSEQ multiplex PCR; TCRdb stores just in-frame clones and leaves some out. In the table there are roughly 120,000 clones, around nine tenths of which are singletons. This sequence joins TRBV19 and TRBJ2-1, with D maybe TRBD2 (5 bases). The clonotype was recovered from an adult who received the AZD1222 COVID-19 vaccine. The sequencing used peripheral blood, collected 28 days after the second AZD1222 dose. The CDR3 spells CASSMGDYNEQFF. In nucleotides, the CDR3 is TGTGCCAGTAGTATGGGAGACTACAATGAGCAGTTCTTC.